This T cell receptor (beta chain) was sequenced for a study of blood T cell repertoires in COVID-19. Study as a whole: T cells, B-cell-depleted T cells, or PBMCs provided the cDNA or gDNA that served as material.

Authors' data handling: Nucleated cell number was recorded as an estimate derived from reference gene primer amplification. This table comes from immunoSEQ multiplex PCR, and its TCRdb copy is limited to in-frame clones, with some not included. The DNA was the basis for D and trimming; V, J and clone size are from that table. The sample lists some 360,000 clones; about nine tenths were seen once. Deletions cut 4 bases from V and 3 bases from J, with 12 bases between. The length of the CDR3 is 14 residues. Germline V gene lookup returns CDR1 SEHNR and CDR2 FQNEAQ (reference sequence). Those enrolled, adults aged 18 to 89 years, came from around 24 US areas. Participant-given clinical history determined each cohort assignment.

This TCR came from a woman under 40 who had been exposed to COVID-19. The chain links TRBV7-9 to TRBJ1-1, with a weak D call TRBD1 (6 bases). The sequenced sample consisted of PBMCs or T cells enriched from blood (not recorded which). CDR3 loop: CASSYGQYYTEAFF. CDR3 sequence (DNA): TGTGCCAGCAGCTACGGACAGTACTACACTGAAGCTTTCTTT.